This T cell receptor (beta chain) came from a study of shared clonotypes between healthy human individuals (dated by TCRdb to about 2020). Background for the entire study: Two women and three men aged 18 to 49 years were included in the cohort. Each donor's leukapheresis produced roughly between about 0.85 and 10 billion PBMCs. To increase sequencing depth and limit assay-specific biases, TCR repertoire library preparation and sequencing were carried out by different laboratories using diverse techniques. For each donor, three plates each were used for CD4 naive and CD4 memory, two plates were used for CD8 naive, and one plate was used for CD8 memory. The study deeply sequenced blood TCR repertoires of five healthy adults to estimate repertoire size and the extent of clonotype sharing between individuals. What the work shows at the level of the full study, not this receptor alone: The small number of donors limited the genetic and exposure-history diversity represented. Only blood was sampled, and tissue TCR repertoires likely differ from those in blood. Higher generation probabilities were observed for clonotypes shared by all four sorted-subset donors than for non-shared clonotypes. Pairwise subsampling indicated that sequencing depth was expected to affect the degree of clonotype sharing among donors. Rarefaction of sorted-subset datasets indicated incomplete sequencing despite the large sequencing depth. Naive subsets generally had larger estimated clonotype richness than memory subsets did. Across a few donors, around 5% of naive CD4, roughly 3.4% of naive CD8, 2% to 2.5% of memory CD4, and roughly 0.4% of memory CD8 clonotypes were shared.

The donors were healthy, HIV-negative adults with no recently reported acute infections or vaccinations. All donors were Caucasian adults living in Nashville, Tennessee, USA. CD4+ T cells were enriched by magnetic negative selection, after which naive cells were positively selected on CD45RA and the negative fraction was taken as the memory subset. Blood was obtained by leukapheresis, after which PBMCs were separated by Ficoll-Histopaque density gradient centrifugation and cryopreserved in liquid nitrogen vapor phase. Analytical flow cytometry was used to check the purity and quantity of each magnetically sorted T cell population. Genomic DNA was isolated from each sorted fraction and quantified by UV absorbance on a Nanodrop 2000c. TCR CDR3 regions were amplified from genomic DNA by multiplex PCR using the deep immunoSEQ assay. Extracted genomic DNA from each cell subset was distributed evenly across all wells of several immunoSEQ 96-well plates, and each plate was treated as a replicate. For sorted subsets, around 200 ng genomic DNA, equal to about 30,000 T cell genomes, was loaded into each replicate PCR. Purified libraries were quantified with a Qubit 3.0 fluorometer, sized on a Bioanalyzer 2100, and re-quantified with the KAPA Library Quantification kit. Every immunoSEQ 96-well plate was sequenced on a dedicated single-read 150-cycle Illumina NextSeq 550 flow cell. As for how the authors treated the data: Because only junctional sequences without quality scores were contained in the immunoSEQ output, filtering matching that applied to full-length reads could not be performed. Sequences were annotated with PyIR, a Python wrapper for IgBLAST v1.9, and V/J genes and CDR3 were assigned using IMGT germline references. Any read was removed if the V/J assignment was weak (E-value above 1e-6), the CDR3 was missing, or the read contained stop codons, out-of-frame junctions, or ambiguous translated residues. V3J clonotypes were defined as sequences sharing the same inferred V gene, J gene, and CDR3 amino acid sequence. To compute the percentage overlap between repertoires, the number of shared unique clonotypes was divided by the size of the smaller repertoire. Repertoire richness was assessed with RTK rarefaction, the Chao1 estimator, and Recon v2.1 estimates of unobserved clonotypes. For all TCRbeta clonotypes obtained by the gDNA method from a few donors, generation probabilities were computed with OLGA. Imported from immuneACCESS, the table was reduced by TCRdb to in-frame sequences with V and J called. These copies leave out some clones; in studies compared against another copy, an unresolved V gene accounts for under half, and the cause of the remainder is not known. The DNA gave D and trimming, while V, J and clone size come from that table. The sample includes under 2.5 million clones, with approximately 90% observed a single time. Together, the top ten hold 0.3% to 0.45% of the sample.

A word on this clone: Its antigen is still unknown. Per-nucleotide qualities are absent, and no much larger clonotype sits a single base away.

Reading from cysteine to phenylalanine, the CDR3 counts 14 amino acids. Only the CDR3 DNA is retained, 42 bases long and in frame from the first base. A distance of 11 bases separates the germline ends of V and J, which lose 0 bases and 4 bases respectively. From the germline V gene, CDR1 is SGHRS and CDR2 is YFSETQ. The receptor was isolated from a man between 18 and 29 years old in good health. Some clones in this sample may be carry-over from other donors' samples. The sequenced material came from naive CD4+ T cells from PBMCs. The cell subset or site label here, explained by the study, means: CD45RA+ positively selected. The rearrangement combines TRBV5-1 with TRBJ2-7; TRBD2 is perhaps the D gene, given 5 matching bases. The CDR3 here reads CASSLAPSKYEQYF. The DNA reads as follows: TGCGCCAGCAGCTTGGCTCCTAGCAAATACGAGCAGTACTTC.